What follows describes a single TCR beta chain. The source of the sample is a study of CD8 T cells in Susac syndrome. The RNA, about 0.5 to 1 ug, was put through reverse transcription using random hexamers. TCRdb reprocessed the immunoSEQ multiplex PCR reads with MiXCR, giving one entry per CDR3 protein. The data show hundreds of thousands of distinct CDR3 sequences, 80% to 95% seen once. Germline loops: CDR1 SQVTM, CDR2 ANQGSEA. The CDR3 loop spans 14 amino acids. V was clipped by 4 bases and J by 2 bases, with 13 bases between them. TEMRA cells were FACS-enriched and CD8+ and CD4+ T cells negatively isolated.

Sequencing was performed on CD4+ T cells from PBMCs. The chain uses TRBV29-1 and TRBJ2-3; D gene ambiguous. The TCR comes from a human donor with multiple sclerosis. As DNA, the CDR3 is TGCAGCGTTGGGAGCAGACTGCACACAGATACGCAGTATTTT. This sequence encodes CSVGSRLHTDTQYF.